The TCR delta chain under discussion was sequenced for a study of gamma-delta T cells after stem cell transplantation (dated by TCRdb to between 2015 and 2016). V has 0 bases trimmed and J has 2 bases trimmed; junction bases matching no gene number 11. As encoded in the germline V gene, CDR1 is GEAIGNYY while CDR2 is EKD. The CDR3 has 21 amino acids, counting the end cysteine and phenylalanine. Left in the record is the CDR3 DNA by itself, 63 bases read in frame from the first base. The library was produced with RT-PCR. Instrument used: Illumina MiSeq. TCRdb reprocessed the public data with the CATT caller; entries with the same nucleotide sequence were combined afterwards. Here the sample has 13,000 or so delta-chain clones; about 32% occur a single time. The ten largest account for about 3.8% of the sample. A word on this clone: Its binding antigen is unknown. The input lacks base qualities; no much larger clone sits a single base away.

The clonotype comes from a human donor. It is not recorded whose cells these are; they may come from a transplant donor. The sequence links TRDV2 to TRDJ3; 11 bases in between match TRDD3. Sequenced input: gamma-delta T cells. The CDR3 in this case is CACDTGVLGDKKPWDTRQMFF. In nucleotide form, the sequence is TGTGCCTGTGACACCGGGGTACTGGGGGATAAAAAGCCCTGGGACACCCGACAGATGTTTTTC.